These T cell receptor beta chains were read from a single sample in a study of response to subunit inactivated influenza vaccine. From the RT-PCR reads, TCRdb called clonotypes with MiXCR, one entry per CDR3 protein. Altogether roughly 500,000 distinct CDR3 sequences are present, 16% being singletons, with the ten largest covering 3%. The sequenced sample was CD4+ T cells sorted from PBMCs, obtained around 25 months after vaccination. These receptors all come from a man in his fifties or sixties who received an inactivated influenza vaccine. Both conserved end residues are part of each CDR3. Each record gives: CDR3 DNA, CDR3 protein, V gene, clone size, D gene, J gene. The D gene is left open where the match is weak. Rows give clone size only sometimes, using once, few, many, or a class for an expanded clone.

DNA: TGTGCCAGCAGCCCCCATAGGGCGGGGGCCGCCTACGAGCAGTACTTC
CDR3: CASSPHRAGAAYEQYF
V: TRBV7-8
size: NA
D: NA
J: TRBJ2-7

DNA: TGTGCCAGCAGCCTGGGGACAGGGGGCGCCGGGAGCAATCAGCCCCAGCATTTT
CDR3: CASSLGTGGAGSNQPQHF
V: TRBV28
size: NA
D: TRBD1
J: TRBJ1-5

DNA: TGCAGTGCTAGAGACGCTGCGGGACAGGGAGATGAGCAGTTCTTC
CDR3: CSARDAAGQGDEQFF
V: TRBV20-1
size: NA
D: TRBD1
J: TRBJ2-1

DNA: TGTGCCAGCAGCCTGAGCGGGAGTGGTACCGGGGAGCTGTTTTTT
CDR3: CASSLSGSGTGELFF
V: TRBV11-3
size: few
D: TRBD2
J: TRBJ2-2

DNA: TGTGCCAGCAGATCGACAGGGTACTACGAGCAGTACTTC
CDR3: CASRSTGYYEQYF
V: TRBV12-3/TRBV12-4
size: NA
D: TRBD1
J: TRBJ2-7

DNA: TGTGCCAGCTCAACCACAGGGGGCAATGAGCAGTTCTTC
CDR3: CASSTTGGNEQFF
V: TRBV18
size: many
D: TRBD1
J: TRBJ2-1

DNA: TGCGCCAGCAGAGAATCGAACACCGGGGAGCTGTTTTTT
CDR3: CASRESNTGELFF
V: TRBV5-1
size: many
D: NA
J: TRBJ2-2

DNA: TGTGCCAGTAGTCTCCAGACTAGCGGGGGCACCAAAAACATTCAGTACTTC
CDR3: CASSLQTSGGTKNIQYF
V: TRBV19
size: many
D: TRBD2
J: TRBJ2-4

DNA: TGCGCCAGCAGCTTGGCGGGAGTTGCCTACGAGCAGTACTTC
CDR3: CASSLAGVAYEQYF
V: TRBV5-1
size: few
D: NA
J: TRBJ2-7

DNA: TGTGCCACCCGGCCCGCGCGGGGTGCATCAGATACGCAGTATTTT
CDR3: CATRPARGASDTQYF
V: TRBV7-2
size: many
D: NA
J: TRBJ2-3

DNA: TGTGCCACCAGCAGAGTAGGGGAAGAGACCCAGTACTTC
CDR3: CATSRVGEETQYF
V: TRBV15
size: few
D: NA
J: TRBJ2-5

DNA: TGTGCCACCAGTGAAGGGAATTCACCCCTCCACTTT
CDR3: CATSEGNSPLHF
V: TRBV24-1
size: NA
D: NA
J: TRBJ1-6

DNA: TGCAGTGCTAGTTTGACAGGGAGGGCCTCCTACGAGCAGTACTTC
CDR3: CSASLTGRASYEQYF
V: TRBV20-1
size: many
D: NA
J: TRBJ2-7

DNA: TGTGCCAGCAGCTTAGCGCAAGGGGGCAATGAGCAGTTCTTC
CDR3: CASSLAQGGNEQFF
V: TRBV7-9
size: few
D: NA
J: TRBJ2-1

DNA: TGTGCTAGTGGTCCCGGGACAGGGGCCTCGAACACTGAAGCTTTCTTT
CDR3: CASGPGTGASNTEAFF
V: TRBV12-5
size: NA
D: TRBD1
J: TRBJ1-1

DNA: TGCAGTGCTAGGCCCTTAGCGGGAGATTACACAGATACGCAGTATTTT
CDR3: CSARPLAGDYTDTQYF
V: TRBV20-1
size: few
D: TRBD2
J: TRBJ2-3

DNA: TGCAGTGCTAGAGATCGACAGAAAAATAACTTTCAGTACTTC
CDR3: CSARDRQKNNFQYF
V: TRBV20-1
size: NA
D: NA
J: TRBJ2-4

DNA: TGTGCCAGCAGACCCCGACAGAATTCACCCCTCCACTTT
CDR3: CASRPRQNSPLHF
V: TRBV12-3/TRBV12-4
size: few
D: NA
J: TRBJ1-6

DNA: TGTGCCAGCACCGGTACAGGCTCCTACGAGCAGTACTTC
CDR3: CASTGTGSYEQYF
V: TRBV14
size: NA
D: NA
J: TRBJ2-7

DNA: TGCAGTGCCCGAGCCCCAGGGATTTGGGGCTACACCTTC
CDR3: CSARAPGIWGYTF
V: TRBV20-1
size: NA
D: NA
J: TRBJ1-2

DNA: TGTGCCAGCAGTCTTCTAGCGGGGGTAACCGGGGAGCTGTTTTTT
CDR3: CASSLLAGVTGELFF
V: TRBV28
size: many
D: TRBD2
J: TRBJ2-2

DNA: TGCGCCAGCAGCCTCCGGGGGGGTGCTCTAAATGAGCAGTTCTTC
CDR3: CASSLRGGALNEQFF
V: TRBV4-3
size: many
D: TRBD2
J: TRBJ2-1

DNA: TGTGCCAGCACGTTGGCAGGGACGGTGAGGAACACTGAAGCTTTCTTT
CDR3: CASTLAGTVRNTEAFF
V: TRBV7-9
size: few
D: NA
J: TRBJ1-1

DNA: TGTGCCAGCAGCCCACGACCCGGACTAGCGGGATGGAATGAGCAGTTCTTC
CDR3: CASSPRPGLAGWNEQFF
V: TRBV3-1
size: NA
D: TRBD2
J: TRBJ2-1

DNA: TGCAGTGCTCCCGAGAGTACGAATGAGCAGTTCTTC
CDR3: CSAPESTNEQFF
V: TRBV20-1
size: NA
D: NA
J: TRBJ2-1

DNA: TGTGCCAGCTCACCAGTATCCGGGGGCGACTATGGCTACACCTTC
CDR3: CASSPVSGGDYGYTF
V: TRBV18
size: few
D: NA
J: TRBJ1-2

DNA: TGCGCCAGCCGTACGGCAGCTAACTATGGCTACACCTTC
CDR3: CASRTAANYGYTF
V: TRBV5-1
size: NA
D: NA
J: TRBJ1-2

DNA: TGCAGTGCTAGCGGGGGGGCCGTTAGCGAGCAGTTCTTC
CDR3: CSASGGAVSEQFF
V: TRBV20-1
size: few
D: TRBD2
J: TRBJ2-1

DNA: TGCGCCAGCGGGAGGGACAGTTCCATTCAGTACTTC
CDR3: CASGRDSSIQYF
V: TRBV10-2
size: few
D: NA
J: TRBJ2-4

DNA: TGCCAGGCGGGCGGATGGAACACTGAAGCTTTCTTT
CDR3: CQAGGWNTEAFF
V: TRBV20-1
size: few
D: NA
J: TRBJ1-1

DNA: TGTGCCAGCAGTCTCCCCGGTCCCCGCGGCACAGGGGGATTGAACACTGAAGCTTTCTTT
CDR3: CASSLPGPRGTGGLNTEAFF
V: TRBV27
size: few
D: TRBD1
J: TRBJ1-1

DNA: TGTGCCAGCAGCTCAGACTTGTACCGCGGGACTACATACAATGAGCAGTTCTTC
CDR3: CASSSDLYRGTTYNEQFF
V: TRBV7-6
size: NA
D: TRBD2
J: TRBJ2-1

DNA: TGTGCCAGCAGTTTCACCGGGACTAGCGGGAGTCTGAATGAGCAGTTCTTC
CDR3: CASSFTGTSGSLNEQFF
V: TRBV7-9
size: few
D: TRBD2
J: TRBJ2-1

DNA: TGCAGCGTTGGAGGGCTAGTAGGGAACATTCAGTACTTC
CDR3: CSVGGLVGNIQYF
V: TRBV29-1
size: few
D: NA
J: TRBJ2-4

DNA: TGTGCCAGCGAACGGCTCGAGGGTAATCAGCCCCAGCATTTT
CDR3: CASERLEGNQPQHF
V: TRBV6-1
size: NA
D: NA
J: TRBJ1-5

DNA: TGTGCCAGCAGTCACCTAGCGCTGAACACCGGGGAGCTGTTTTTT
CDR3: CASSHLALNTGELFF
V: TRBV6-2/TRBV6-3
size: NA
D: NA
J: TRBJ2-2

DNA: TGTGCCAGCAGTTTAGAAGGGGTCTCACCCCTCCACTTT
CDR3: CASSLEGVSPLHF
V: TRBV12-3/TRBV12-4
size: few
D: NA
J: TRBJ1-6

DNA: TGCAGCGGAAAGAGCGGGAGGGCCTACAATGAGCAGTTCTTC
CDR3: CSGKSGRAYNEQFF
V: TRBV29-1
size: few
D: TRBD2
J: TRBJ2-1

DNA: TGTGCCAGCAGCTTAAGAGGGGGGGGCACTGAAGCTTTCTTT
CDR3: CASSLRGGGTEAFF
V: TRBV5-8
size: NA
D: NA
J: TRBJ1-1

DNA: TGTGCCAGCAGCCAAGGGGTTGGGGCTGAAGCTTTCTTT
CDR3: CASSQGVGAEAFF
V: TRBV3-1
size: NA
D: NA
J: TRBJ1-1